This T cell receptor beta chain originates from a study of shared clonotypes between healthy human individuals. General study findings and limits: Naive subsets, compared against memory subsets, generally had larger estimated richness values. Sampling covered blood only; tissue repertoires likely differ.

CDR3 length equals 14 residues. From germline, CDR1 is LGHNA and CDR2 YSLEER. V was clipped by 4 bases and J by 5 bases, with 15 bases between them. Adults of Caucasian background living in Nashville, Tennessee made up all donors. Deep-level running was used for the assay. Clones were sequenced by immunoSEQ multiplex PCR, and TCRdb holds only the in-frame ones, with some missing. The sample comprises about 1.5 million clones, approximately 98% of which are singletons, and around 0.45% rests with the top ten. A remark on this clone: Its antigen is still unknown.

Sequences were obtained from naive CD4+ T cells sorted from blood. The subset is: CD45RA+ positively selected. This TCR derives from a man aged 25-40 years in good health. The chain uses TRBV4-3 and TRBJ2-7; no clear D gene. CDR3 sequence reads: CASSRTALTDEQYF. As DNA, the CDR3 is TGCGCCAGCAGCCGCACCGCCCTCACGGACGAGCAGTACTTC.